This T cell receptor beta chain is from a study of blood T cells in healthy people across ages. Details on this clonotype: Its target is not known.

The use of a sample-barcoded 5' primer and a J-beta primer mix characterized a second PCR of roughly 7 to 11 cycles. Every cDNA molecule bore a tag from a template-switch adaptor containing 12 random nucleotides. TCRdb fed the 5' RACE reads into MiXCR, producing one record per CDR3 protein. The data show 1.5 million to 2 million distinct CDR3 sequences, roughly 30% seen once. Points from the study as a whole: CMV infection status of these donors was not known. Versus aged donors, long-lived donors had higher diversity and more naive CD4+ cells.

Germline CDR1 DFQATT, CDR2 SNEGSKA (reference sequence). The CDR3 is 14 amino acids. V shed 5 bases and J shed 2 bases, with 16 bases lying between them. The rearrangement uses TRBV20-1 and TRBJ2-7, with D perhaps matching TRBD2 (7 bases). The sequence was collected from a woman aged 25 to 39 in good health. The sequencing sample was made of blood. CDR3 DNA sequence: TGCAGTGCTGTGGGGCGGGGGACAACCTACGAGCAGTACTTC. This codes for CSAVGRGTTYEQYF.